The 5 T cell receptor beta chains below were found in one sample sequenced in a study of T cells after yellow fever vaccination (dated by TCRdb to the late 2010s). The library was obtained by 5' RACE. These reads were obtained on an Illumina HiSeq 2500. The public reads were quality trimmed at Q25 with fastp and then assembled into clones with MiXCR by TCRdb, keeping productive beta chains. Each CDR3 protein gets just one entry, which takes the most common genes and DNA from the rows behind it. In this sample the table shows a few hundred thousand distinct CDR3 sequences, about 7.1% of which occur a single time. The ten top clones hold roughly 0.9% of the sample. The treatment or condition label of this sample denotes: live attenuated yellow fever vaccine strain. This material consisted of CD4+ T cells sorted from PBMCs, taken 15 days after the yellow fever booster vaccination. These receptors were taken from a man aged 30 to 45 who received the YFV17D yellow fever vaccine.

This clonotype was counted many times. The chain links TRBV6-1 to TRBJ2-3; TRBD1 aligns across 7 bases. The CDR3 contains 16 residues. After removal of 6 bases from V and 3 bases from J, the junction contained 12 bases not matched to a gene. CDR1 and CDR2 from the germline V gene are MNHNS and SASEGT. The CDR3 reads CASSRRQGPRTDTQYF. The CDR3 DNA follows: TGTGCCAGCAGCCGACGACAGGGTCCCCGGACAGATACGCAGTATTTT.

A few counts support this clonotype. V usage is TRBV7-2 and J usage is TRBJ1-2; 7 bases map to TRBD1. Germline V gene sequence: CDR1 SGHTA, CDR2 FQGNSA. V gave up 5 bases and J gave up 4 bases; unmatched junction bases: 7. The CDR3 sequence is 14 residues long. The CDR3: CASSETGYGYGYTF. The CDR3 DNA is TGTGCCAGCAGCGAGACAGGGTACGGCTATGGCTACACCTTC. Variable domain in full (rest from reference TRBV7-2 and TRBJ1-2): GAGVSQSPSNKVTEKGKDVELRCDPISGHTALYWYRQSLGQGLEFLIYFQGNSAPDKSGLPSDRFSAERTGGSVSTLTIQRTQQEDSAVYLCASSETGYGYGYTFGSGTRLTVV.

This clonotype occurred a few times. V gene TRBV15 combines with J gene TRBJ2-7; D not resolved. Germline V CDR1 and CDR2: LNHNV, YYDKDF (reference sequence). V was clipped by 5 bases and J by 3 bases, with 17 bases between them. The length of the CDR3 is 15 residues. The CDR3 DNA is TGTGCCACCAGCCCAATTAGTACCAATGACTACGAGCAGTACTTC. It is translated as CATSPISTNDYEQYF.

The CDR3 spells CASSLGDTYSNQPQHF. DNA of the CDR3: TGCGCCAGCAGCTTGGGGGACACTTATAGCAATCAGCCCCAGCATTTT. V and J are TRBV5-1 and TRBJ1-5; possibly TRBD1 for D (6 bases). This CDR3 is built from 16 residues. The germline gives CDR1 SGHRS, CDR2 YFSETQ. Trimming took 0 bases from V and 0 from J, leaving 10 bases between them.

In this sample, this clonotype turned up a few times. The chain carries TRBV7-9 and TRBJ1-2; D perhaps matches TRBD1 (6 bases). Deletions cut 6 bases from V and 6 bases from J, with 14 bases between. The CDR3 length is 13 residues. CDR1 and CDR2 from the germline V gene are SEHNR and FQNEAQ (reference sequence). The CDR3 DNA sequence: TGTGCCAGCAGTTTGAACACAGGGAATGGCTACACCTTC. This translates into CASSLNTGNGYTF.